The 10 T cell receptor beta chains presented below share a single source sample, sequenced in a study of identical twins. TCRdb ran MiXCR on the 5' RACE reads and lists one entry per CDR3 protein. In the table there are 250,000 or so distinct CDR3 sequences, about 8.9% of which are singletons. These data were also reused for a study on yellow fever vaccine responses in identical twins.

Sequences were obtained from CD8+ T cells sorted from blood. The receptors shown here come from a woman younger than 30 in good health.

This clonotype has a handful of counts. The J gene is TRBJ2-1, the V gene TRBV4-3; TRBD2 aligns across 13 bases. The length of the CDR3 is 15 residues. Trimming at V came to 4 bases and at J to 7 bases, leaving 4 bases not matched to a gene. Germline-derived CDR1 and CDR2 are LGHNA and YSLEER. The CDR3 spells CASSPRTSGSNEQFF. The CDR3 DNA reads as TGCGCCAGCAGCCCCCGGACTAGCGGGAGTAATGAGCAGTTCTTC.

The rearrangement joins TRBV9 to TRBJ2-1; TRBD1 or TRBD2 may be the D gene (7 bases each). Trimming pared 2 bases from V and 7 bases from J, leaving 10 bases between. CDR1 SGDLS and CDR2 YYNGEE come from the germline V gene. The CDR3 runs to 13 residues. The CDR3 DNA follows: TGTGCCAGCAGCGTCAGGGGGGGGAATGAGCAGTTCTTC. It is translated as CASSVRGGNEQFF.

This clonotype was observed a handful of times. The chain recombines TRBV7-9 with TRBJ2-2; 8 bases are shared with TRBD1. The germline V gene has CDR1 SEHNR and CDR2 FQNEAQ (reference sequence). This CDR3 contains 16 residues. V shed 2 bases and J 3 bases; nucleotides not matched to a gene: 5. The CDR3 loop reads CASSLMAGGDTGELFF. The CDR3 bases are TGTGCCAGCAGCTTAATGGCAGGGGGCGACACCGGGGAGCTGTTTTTT.

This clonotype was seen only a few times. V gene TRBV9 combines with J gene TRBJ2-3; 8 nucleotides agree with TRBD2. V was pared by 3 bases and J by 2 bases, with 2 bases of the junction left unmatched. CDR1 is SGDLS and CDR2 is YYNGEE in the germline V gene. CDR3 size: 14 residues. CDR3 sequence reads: CASSDSGDTDTQYF. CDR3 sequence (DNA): TGTGCCAGCAGCGATAGCGGGGACACAGATACGCAGTATTTT.

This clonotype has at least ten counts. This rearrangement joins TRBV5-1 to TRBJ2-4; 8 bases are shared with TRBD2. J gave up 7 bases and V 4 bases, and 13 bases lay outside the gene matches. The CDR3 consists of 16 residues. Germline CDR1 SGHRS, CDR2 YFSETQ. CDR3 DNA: TGCGCCAGCAGCCCGCAATCGGGGGGGGCATGGAACATTCAGTACTTC. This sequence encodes CASSPQSGGAWNIQYF.

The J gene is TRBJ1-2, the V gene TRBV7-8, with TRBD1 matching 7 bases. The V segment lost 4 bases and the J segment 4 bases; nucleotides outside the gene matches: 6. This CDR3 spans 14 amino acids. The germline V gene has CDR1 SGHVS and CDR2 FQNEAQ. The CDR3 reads CASSWQDRSYGYTF. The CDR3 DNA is TGTGCCAGCAGCTGGCAGGACAGGAGCTATGGCTACACCTTC.

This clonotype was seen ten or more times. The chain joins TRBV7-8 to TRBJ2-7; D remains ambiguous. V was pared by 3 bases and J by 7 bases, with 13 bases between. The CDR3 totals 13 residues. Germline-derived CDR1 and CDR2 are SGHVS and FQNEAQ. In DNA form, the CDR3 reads TGTGCCAGCAGCTTGATGGGTTCGGAAGAGCAGTACTTC. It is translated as CASSLMGSEEQYF.

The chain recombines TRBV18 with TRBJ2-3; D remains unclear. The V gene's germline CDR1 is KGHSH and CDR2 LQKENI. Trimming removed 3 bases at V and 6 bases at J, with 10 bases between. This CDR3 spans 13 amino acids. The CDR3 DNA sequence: TGTGCCAGCTCACCGGCCGGGTCCGATACGCAGTATTTT. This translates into CASSPAGSDTQYF.

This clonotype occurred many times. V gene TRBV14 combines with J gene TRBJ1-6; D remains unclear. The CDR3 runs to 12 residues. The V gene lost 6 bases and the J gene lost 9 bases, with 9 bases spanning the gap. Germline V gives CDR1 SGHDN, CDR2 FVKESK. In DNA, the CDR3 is TGTGCCAGCAGGGCAATGGGTTCACCCCTCCACTTT. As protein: CASRAMGSPLHF.

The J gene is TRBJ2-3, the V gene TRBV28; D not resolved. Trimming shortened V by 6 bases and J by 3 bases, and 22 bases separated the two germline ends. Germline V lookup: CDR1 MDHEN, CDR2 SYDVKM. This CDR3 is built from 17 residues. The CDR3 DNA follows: TGTGCCAGCAGACCCTGGATGGATCAATGGGGAACAGATACGCAGTATTTT. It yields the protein CASRPWMDQWGTDTQYF.